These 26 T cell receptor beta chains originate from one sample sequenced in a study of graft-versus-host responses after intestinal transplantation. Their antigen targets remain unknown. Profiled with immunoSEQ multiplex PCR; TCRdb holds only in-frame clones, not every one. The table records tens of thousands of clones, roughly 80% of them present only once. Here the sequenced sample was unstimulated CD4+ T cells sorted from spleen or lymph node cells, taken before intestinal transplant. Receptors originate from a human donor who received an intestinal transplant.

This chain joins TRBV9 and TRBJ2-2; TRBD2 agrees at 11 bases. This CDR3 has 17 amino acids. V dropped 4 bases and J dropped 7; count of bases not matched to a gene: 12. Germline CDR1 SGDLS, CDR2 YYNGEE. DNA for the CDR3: TGTGCCAGCAGCCCCCGACTAGCGGGGACCGGAAACGGGGAGCTGTTTTTT. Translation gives CASSPRLAGTGNGELFF.

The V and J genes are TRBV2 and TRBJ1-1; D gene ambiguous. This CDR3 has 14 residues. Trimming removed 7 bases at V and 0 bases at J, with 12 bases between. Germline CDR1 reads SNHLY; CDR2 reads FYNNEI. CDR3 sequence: CASTWAGMNTEAFF. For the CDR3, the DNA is TGTGCCAGCACCTGGGCGGGCATGAACACTGAAGCTTTCTTT. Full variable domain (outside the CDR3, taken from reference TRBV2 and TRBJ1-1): EPEVTQTPSHQVTQMGQEVILRCVPISNHLYFYWYRQILGQKVEFLVSFYNNEISEKSEIFDDQFSVERPDGSNFTLKIRSTKLEDSAMYFCASTWAGMNTEAFFGQGTRLTVV.

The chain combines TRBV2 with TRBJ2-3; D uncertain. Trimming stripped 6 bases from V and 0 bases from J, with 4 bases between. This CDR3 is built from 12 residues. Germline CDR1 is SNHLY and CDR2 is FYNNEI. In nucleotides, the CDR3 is TGTGCCAGCAGGGACAGCACAGATACGCAGTATTTT. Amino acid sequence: CASRDSTDTQYF. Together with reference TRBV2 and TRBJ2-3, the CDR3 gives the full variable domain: EPEVTQTPSHQVTQMGQEVILRCVPISNHLYFYWYRQILGQKVEFLVSFYNNEISEKSEIFDDQFSVERPDGSNFTLKIRSTKLEDSAMYFCASRDSTDTQYFGPGTRLTVL.

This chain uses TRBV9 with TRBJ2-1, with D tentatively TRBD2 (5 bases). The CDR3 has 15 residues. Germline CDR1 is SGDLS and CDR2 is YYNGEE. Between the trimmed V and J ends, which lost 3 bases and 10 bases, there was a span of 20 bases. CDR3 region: CASSATRTSSWEQFF. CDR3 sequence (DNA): TGTGCCAGCAGCGCCACCCGCACTAGTTCGTGGGAGCAGTTCTTC.

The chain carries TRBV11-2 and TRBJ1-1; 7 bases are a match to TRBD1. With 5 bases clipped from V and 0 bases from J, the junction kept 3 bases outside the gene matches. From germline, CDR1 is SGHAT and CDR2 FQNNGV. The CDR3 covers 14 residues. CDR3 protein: CASSPGTVNTEAFF. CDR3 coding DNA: TGTGCCAGCAGCCCGGGGACAGTGAACACTGAAGCTTTCTTT.

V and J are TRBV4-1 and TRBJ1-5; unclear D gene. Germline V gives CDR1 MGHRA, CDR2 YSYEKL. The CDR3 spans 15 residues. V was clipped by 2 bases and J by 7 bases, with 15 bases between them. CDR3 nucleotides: TGCGCCAGCAGCCAAACCGATTTTGGGTTCCAGCCCCAGCATTTT. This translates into CASSQTDFGFQPQHF.

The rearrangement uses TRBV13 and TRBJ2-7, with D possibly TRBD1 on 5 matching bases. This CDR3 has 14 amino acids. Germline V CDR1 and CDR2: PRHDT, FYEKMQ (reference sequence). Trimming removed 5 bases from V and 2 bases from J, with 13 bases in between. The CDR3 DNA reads TGTGCCAGCAGCCTAAACAGGCAGACCTACGAGCAGTACTTC. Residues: CASSLNRQTYEQYF. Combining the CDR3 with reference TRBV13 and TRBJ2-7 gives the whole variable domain AAGVIQSPRHLIKEKRETATLKCYPIPRHDTVYWYQQGPGQDPQFLISFYEKMQSDKGSIPDRFSAQQFSDYHSELNMSSLELGDSALYFCASSLNRQTYEQYFGPGTRLTVT.

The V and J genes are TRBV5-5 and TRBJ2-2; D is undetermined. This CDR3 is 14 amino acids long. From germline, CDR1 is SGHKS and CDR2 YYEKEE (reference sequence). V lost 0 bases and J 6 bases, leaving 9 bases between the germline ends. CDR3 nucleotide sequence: TGTGCCAGCAGCTTGGGTGGGTCTCCCGGGGAGCTGTTTTTT. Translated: CASSLGGSPGELFF.

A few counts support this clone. DNA for the CDR3: TGTGCCAGCAGTGGACTAGCGGCGACCTACGAGCAGTACTTC. Amino acids: CASSGLAATYEQYF. The chain uses TRBV2 and TRBJ2-7; TRBD2 agrees at 9 bases. CDR1 and CDR2 (germline): SNHLY, FYNNEI. The trim removed 4 bases at V and 2 bases at J, leaving 3 bases unmatched. The CDR3 covers 14 residues.

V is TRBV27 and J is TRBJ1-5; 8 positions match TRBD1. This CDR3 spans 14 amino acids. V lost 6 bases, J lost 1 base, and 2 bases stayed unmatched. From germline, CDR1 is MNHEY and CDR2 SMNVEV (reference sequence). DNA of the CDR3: TGTGCCAGCAGGACAGGGGCAAGCAATCAGCCCCAGCATTTT. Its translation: CASRTGASNQPQHF.

The CDR3: CAWKLARYDEQYF. As DNA, the CDR3 is TGTGCCTGGAAACTAGCGAGGTACGACGAGCAGTACTTC. The rearrangement joins TRBV30 to TRBJ2-7, with 7 positions matching TRBD2. CDR1 is GTSNPN and CDR2 is SVGIG in the germline V gene (reference sequence). J was trimmed by 5 bases and V by 4 bases; bases with no gene match: 8. The CDR3 extends over 13 amino acids.

CDR3 in amino acids: CASSLEDEQYF. Here the CDR3 DNA reads TGTGCCAGCAGTTTAGAGGACGAGCAGTACTTC. V gene TRBV28 combines with J gene TRBJ2-7; D not resolved. Trimming left V 2 bases short and J 5 bases short, with 4 bases between. The CDR3 contains 11 residues. Germline assignment: CDR1 MDHEN and CDR2 SYDVKM.

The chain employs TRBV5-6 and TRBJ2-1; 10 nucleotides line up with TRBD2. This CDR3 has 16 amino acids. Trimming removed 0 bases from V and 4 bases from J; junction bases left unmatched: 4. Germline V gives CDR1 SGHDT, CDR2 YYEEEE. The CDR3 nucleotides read TGTGCCAGCAGCTTGGAAAGGACTAGCGGTTACAATGAGCAGTTCTTC. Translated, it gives CASSLERTSGYNEQFF.

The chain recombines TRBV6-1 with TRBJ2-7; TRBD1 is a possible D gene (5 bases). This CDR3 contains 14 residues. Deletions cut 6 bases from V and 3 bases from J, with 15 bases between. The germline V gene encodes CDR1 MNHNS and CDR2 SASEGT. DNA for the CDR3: TGTGCCAGCAGCCGGGCCATGGGGCACTACGAGCAGTACTTC. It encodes CASSRAMGHYEQYF.

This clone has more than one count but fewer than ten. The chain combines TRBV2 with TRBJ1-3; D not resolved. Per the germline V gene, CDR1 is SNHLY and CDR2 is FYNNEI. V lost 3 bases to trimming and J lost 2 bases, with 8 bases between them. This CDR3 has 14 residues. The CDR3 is CASSEGRTGNTIYF. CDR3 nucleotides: TGTGCCAGCAGTGAGGGGAGAACTGGAAACACCATATATTTT.

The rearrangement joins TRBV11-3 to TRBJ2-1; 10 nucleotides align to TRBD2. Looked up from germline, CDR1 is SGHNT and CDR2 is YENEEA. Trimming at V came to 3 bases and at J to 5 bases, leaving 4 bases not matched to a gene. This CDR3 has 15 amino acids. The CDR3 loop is CASSLGTSVDNEQFF. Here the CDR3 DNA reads TGTGCCAGCAGCTTGGGGACTAGCGTGGACAATGAGCAGTTCTTC.

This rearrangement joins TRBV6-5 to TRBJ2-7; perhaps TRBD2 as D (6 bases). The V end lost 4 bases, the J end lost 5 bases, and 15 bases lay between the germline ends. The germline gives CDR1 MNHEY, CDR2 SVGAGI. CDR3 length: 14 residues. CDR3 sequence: CASSSGTPVDEQYF. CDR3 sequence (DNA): TGTGCCAGCAGTTCGGGGACTCCCGTCGACGAGCAGTACTTC.

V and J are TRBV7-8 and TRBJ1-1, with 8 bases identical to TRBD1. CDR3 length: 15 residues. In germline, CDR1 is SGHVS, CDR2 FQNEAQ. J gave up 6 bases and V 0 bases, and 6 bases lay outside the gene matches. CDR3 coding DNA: TGTGCCAGCAGCTTAGCGCGGACAGGGAGGGCTGAAGCTTTCTTT. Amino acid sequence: CASSLARTGRAEAFF.

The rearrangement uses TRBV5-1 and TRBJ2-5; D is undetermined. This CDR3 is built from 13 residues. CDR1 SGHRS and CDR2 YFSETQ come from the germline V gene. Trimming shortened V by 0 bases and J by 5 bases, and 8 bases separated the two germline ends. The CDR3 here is CASSLAPRETQYF. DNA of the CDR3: TGCGCCAGCAGCTTGGCACCCCGCGAGACCCAGTACTTC.

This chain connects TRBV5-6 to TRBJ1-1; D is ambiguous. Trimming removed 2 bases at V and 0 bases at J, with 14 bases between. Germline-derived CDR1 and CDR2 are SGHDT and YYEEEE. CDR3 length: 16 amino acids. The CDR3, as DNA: TGTGCCAGCAGCTTCAAAGGGCAGGTCATGAACACTGAAGCTTTCTTT. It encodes CASSFKGQVMNTEAFF.

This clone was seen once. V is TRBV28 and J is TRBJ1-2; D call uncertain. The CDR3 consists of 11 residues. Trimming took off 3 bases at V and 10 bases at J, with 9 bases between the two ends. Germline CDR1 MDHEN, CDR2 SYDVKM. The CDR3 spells CASSFRGIYTF. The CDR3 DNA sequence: TGTGCCAGCAGTTTCCGGGGTATCTACACCTTC.

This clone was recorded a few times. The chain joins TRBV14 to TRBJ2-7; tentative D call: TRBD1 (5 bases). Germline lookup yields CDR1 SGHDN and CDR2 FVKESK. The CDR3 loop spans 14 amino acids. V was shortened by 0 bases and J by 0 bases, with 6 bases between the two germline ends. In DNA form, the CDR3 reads TGTGCCAGCAGCCAAGACAGGGTCTCCTACGAGCAGTACTTC. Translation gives CASSQDRVSYEQYF. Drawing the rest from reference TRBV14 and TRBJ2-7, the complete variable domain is EAGVTQFPSHSVIEKGQTVTLRCDPISGHDNLYWYRRVMGKEIKFLLHFVKESKQDESGMPNNRFLAERTGGTYSTLKVQPAELEDSGVYFCASSQDRVSYEQYFGPGTRLTVT.

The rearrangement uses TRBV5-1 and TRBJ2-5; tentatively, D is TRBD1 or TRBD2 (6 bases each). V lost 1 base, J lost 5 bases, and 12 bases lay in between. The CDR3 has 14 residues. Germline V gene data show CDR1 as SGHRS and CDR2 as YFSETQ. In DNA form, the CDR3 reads TGCGCCAGCAGCTTGCGCCAGGGGAGGGAGACCCAGTACTTC. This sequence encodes CASSLRQGRETQYF.

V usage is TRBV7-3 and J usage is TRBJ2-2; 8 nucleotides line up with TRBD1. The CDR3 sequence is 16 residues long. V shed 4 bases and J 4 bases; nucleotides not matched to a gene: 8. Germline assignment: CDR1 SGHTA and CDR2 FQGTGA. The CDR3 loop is CASSYLGQGTTGELFF. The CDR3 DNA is TGTGCCAGCAGCTATCTTGGACAGGGAACCACCGGGGAGCTGTTTTTT. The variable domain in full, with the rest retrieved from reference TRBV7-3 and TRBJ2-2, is GAGVSQTPSNKVTEKGKYVELRCDPISGHTALYWYRQSLGQGPEFLIYFQGTGAADDSGLPNDRFFAVRPEGSVSTLKIQRTERGDSAVYLCASSYLGQGTTGELFFGEGSRLTVL.

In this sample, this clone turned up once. The CDR3 here is CASRPRLAGGVDTQYF. In DNA form, the CDR3 reads TGTGCCAGCAGGCCTAGACTAGCGGGGGGGGTAGATACGCAGTATTTT. The genes are TRBV5-4 and TRBJ2-3; 14 bases are a match to TRBD2. CDR3 size: 16 residues. V lost 5 bases, J lost 5 bases, and 7 bases stayed unmatched. Germline V gene sequence: CDR1 SGHNT, CDR2 YYREEE (reference sequence).

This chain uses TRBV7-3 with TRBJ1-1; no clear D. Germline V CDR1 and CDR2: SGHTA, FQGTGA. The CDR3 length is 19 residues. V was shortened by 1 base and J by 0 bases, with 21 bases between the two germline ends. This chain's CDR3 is CASSLNTVIRGQMNTEAFF. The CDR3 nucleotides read TGTGCCAGCAGCTTAAATACGGTGATTCGCGGGCAGATGAACACTGAAGCTTTCTTT.